This T cell receptor (beta chain) was recovered during a study of blood T cell repertoires in COVID-19. Study background: Acute and convalescent COVID-19 specimens originated in the United States, Italy and Spain.

The authors' processing: Amplification with reference gene primers provided the estimates of nucleated cell counts. Sequencing was performed with immunoSEQ multiplex PCR; in TCRdb, only in-frame clones are kept and a portion is missing. That table gives V, J and clone size, and the DNA gave D and trimming. There are about 200,000 clones in the sample; roughly 82% occur only once, and around 6% lies in the top ten. Germline assignment: CDR1 SGHKS and CDR2 YYEKEE (reference sequence). The CDR3 length is 14 residues. Trimming stripped 0 bases from V and 3 bases from J, with 7 bases between. Source material: PBMCs or T cells enriched from blood (not recorded which). The clonotype comes from a man in his forties with acute COVID-19. The rearrangement joins TRBV5-5 to TRBJ1-3; D gene unclear. The CDR3 DNA follows: TGTGCCAGCAGCTTGGAAGGGAGTGGAAACACCATATATTTT. Its protein product is CASSLEGSGNTIYF.